The 6 T cell receptor beta chains presented below share a single source sample, sequenced in a study of molecular identifiers for immune sequencing clone quantification. TCRdb analysed the PCR reads with MiXCR anew, one entry per CDR3 protein. The sample shows more than 300,000 distinct CDR3 sequences, about a fifth of them seen only once. The sample comprised naive CD8+ T cells from blood, with Jurkat cell RNA spiked in. Subset of the sample: FACS-sorted CD8+CD4-CCR7+CD45RA+ naive T cells. These TCRs come from a human donor in good health. Some libraries in this study had Jurkat cell RNA spiked in.

On this clonotype itself: Just one base apart from a much larger clone, this may be a read error. The V gene is TRBV28, the J gene TRBJ2-5; TRBD1 or TRBD2 may be the D gene (5 bases each). Per germline, CDR1 MDHEN and CDR2 SYDVKM. CDR3 length equals 14 residues. The DNA for the CDR3 is TGTGCCAGCGGTTTGTCGGGGACCCAAGAGACCCAGTACTTC. Amino acid sequence: CASGLSGTQETQYF.

This clonotype was seen many times. The chain couples TRBV4-3 to TRBJ1-1; D gene unclear. Germline loops: CDR1 LGHNA, CDR2 YSLEER. Trimming left V 4 bases short and J 0 bases short, with 9 bases between. The CDR3 contains 14 residues. The CDR3 DNA follows: TGCGCCAGCAGCCCCAACGAGATGAACACTGAAGCTTTCTTT. It yields the protein CASSPNEMNTEAFF.

This clonotype was seen just once. A clone one base away is much larger, so this may be a read error. The conserved phenylalanine or tryptophan normally closing the CDR3 is absent here, so this likely arose from a read error. The chain is built from TRBV27 and TRBJ1-5, with 8 bases lining up with TRBD1. With V trimmed by 3 bases and J by 4 bases, 5 bases remained unmatched. Germline-derived CDR1 and CDR2 are MNHEY and SMNVEV (reference sequence). This CDR3 has 15 amino acids. The CDR3 loop is CASSFTGGSNQPQHS. The CDR3 coding sequence is TGTGCCAGCAGTTTCACAGGGGGGAGTAATCAGCCCCAGCATTCT.

Comment on this clonotype: A read error is possible here, since a much larger clone lies one base away. The chain combines TRBV7-3 with TRBJ2-2; 10 nucleotides match TRBD1. CDR1 is SGHTA, CDR2 FQGTGA, per germline. The CDR3 is 14 amino acids. The CDR3 DNA is TGTGCCAACAGCTCGGGACAGGGGACCGGGGAGCTGTTTTTT. The encoded protein is CANSSGQGTGELFF.

This clonotype was counted at least ten times. CDR3 DNA sequence: TGCGCCAGCAGCCAAGAAAGGTCCTATGGCTACACCTTC. This encodes CASSQERSYGYTF. The J gene is TRBJ1-2, the V gene TRBV4-3; no clear D. The germline V gene has CDR1 LGHNA and CDR2 YSLEER. CDR3 size: 13 residues. The ends were cut back, 0 bases at V and 4 bases at J, with 6 bases in the middle.

This clonotype has ten or more counts. The CDR3 DNA is TGTGCCAGCAGCCCAAGTGGGGGCGGGGGCACAGATACGCAGTATTTT. It codes for CASSPSGGGGTDTQYF. The genes are TRBV7-6 and TRBJ2-3, with D possibly being TRBD1 or TRBD2 (6 bases each). This CDR3 has 16 residues. Trimming shortened V by 5 bases and J by 1 base, and 16 bases separated the two germline ends. Per germline, CDR1 SGHVS and CDR2 FNYEAQ. The full variable domain, its missing parts supplied by reference TRBV7-6 and TRBJ2-3, is GAGVSQSPRYKVTKRGQDVALRCDPISGHVSLYWYRQALGQGPEFLTYFNYEAQQDKSGLPNDRFSAERPEGSISTLTIQRTEQRDSAMYRCASSPSGGGGTDTQYFGPGTRLTVL.